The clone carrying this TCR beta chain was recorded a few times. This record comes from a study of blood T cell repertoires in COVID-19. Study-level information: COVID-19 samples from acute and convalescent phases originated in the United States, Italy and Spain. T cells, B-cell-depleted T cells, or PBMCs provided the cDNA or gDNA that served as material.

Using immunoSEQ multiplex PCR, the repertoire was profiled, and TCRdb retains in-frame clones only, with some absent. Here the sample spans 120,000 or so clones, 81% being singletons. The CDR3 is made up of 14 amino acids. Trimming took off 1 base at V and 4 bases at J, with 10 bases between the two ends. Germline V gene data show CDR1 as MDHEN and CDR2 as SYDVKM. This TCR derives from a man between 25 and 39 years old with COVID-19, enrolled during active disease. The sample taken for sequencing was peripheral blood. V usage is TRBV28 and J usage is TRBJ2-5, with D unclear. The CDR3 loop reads CASSLSWRPETQYF. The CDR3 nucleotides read TGTGCCAGCAGTTTATCTTGGAGACCAGAGACCCAGTACTTC.